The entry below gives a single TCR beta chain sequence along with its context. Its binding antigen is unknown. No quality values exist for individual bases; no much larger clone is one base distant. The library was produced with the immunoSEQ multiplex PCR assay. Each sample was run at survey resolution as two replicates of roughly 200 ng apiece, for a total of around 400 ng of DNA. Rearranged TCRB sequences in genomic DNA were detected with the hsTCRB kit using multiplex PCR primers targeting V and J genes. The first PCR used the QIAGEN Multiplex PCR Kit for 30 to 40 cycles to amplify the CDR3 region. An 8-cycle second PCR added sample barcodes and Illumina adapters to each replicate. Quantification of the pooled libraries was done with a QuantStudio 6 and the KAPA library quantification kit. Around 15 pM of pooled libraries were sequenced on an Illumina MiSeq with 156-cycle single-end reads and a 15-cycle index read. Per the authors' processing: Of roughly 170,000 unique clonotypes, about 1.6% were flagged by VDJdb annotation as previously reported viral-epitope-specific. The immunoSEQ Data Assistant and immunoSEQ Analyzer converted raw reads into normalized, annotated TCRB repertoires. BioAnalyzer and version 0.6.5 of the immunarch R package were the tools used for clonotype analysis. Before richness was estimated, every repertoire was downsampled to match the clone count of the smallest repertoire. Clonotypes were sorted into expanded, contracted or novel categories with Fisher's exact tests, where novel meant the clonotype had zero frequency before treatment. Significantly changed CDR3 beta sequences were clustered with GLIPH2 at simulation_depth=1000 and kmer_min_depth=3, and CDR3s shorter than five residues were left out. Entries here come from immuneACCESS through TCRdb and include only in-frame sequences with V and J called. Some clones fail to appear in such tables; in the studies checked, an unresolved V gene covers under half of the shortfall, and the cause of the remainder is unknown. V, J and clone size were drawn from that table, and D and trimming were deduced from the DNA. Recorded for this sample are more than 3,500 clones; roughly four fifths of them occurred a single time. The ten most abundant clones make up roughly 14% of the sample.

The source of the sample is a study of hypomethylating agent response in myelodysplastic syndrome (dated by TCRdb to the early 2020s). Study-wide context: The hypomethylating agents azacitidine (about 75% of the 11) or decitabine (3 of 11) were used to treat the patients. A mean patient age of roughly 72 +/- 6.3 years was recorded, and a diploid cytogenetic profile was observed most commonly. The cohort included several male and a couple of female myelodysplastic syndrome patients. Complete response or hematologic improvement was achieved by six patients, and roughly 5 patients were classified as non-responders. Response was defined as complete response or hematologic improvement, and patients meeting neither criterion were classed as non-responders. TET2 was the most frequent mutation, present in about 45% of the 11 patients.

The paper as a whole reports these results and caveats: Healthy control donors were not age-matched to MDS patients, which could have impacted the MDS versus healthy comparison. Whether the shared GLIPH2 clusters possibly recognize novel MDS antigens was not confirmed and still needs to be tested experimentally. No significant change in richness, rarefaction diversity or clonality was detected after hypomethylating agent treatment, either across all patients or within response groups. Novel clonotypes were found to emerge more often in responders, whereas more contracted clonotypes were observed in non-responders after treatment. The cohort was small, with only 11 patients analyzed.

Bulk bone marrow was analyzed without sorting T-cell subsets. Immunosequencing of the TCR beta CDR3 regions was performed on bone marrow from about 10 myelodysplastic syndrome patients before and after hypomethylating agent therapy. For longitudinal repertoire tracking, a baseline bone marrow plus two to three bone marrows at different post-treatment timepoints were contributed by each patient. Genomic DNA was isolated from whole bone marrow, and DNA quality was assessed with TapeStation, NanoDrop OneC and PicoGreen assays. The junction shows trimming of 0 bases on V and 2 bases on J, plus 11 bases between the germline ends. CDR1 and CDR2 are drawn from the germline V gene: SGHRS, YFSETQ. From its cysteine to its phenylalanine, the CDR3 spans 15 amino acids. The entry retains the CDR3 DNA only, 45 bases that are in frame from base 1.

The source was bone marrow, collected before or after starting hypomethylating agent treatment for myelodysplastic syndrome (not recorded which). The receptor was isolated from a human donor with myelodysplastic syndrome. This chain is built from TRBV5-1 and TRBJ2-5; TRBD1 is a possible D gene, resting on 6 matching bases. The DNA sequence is TGCGCCAGCAGCTTGGCTTCGACAGGACAAGAGACCCAGTACTTC. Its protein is CASSLASTGQETQYF.